This is a list of T cell receptor beta chains from one sample in a study of cytomegalovirus exposure and HLA in healthy donors. Using immunoSEQ multiplex PCR, the repertoire was profiled, and TCRdb retains in-frame clones only, with some absent. The sample has about 190,000 clones; about 81% are singletons. Source material: PBMCs. Receptors originate from a young woman in good health and CMV-seronegative. CDR3s include the opening cysteine and the closing phenylalanine or tryptophan. Each record gives: J gene, V gene, clone size, D gene, CDR3 protein, CDR3 DNA. D genes are given only for firm matches. The size field is filled for only some rows; it gives once, few, many or a size class.

j_gene: TRBJ1-1; v_gene: TRBV25-1; abundance: -; d_gene: TRBD1; CDR3aa: CASSDIKETGAWGTEAFF; CDR3nt: TGTGCCAGCAGTGATATAAAGGAAACAGGGGCTTGGGGCACTGAAGCTTTCTTT
j_gene: TRBJ2-2; v_gene: TRBV7-6; abundance: -; d_gene: -; CDR3aa: CASSLAAVNTGELFF; CDR3nt: TGTGCCAGCAGCTTAGCAGCGGTGAACACCGGGGAGCTGTTTTTT
j_gene: TRBJ2-7; v_gene: TRBV27; abundance: -; d_gene: -; CDR3aa: CASSLRAPGASSYEQYF; CDR3nt: TGTGCCAGCAGTTTAAGGGCCCCAGGGGCGTCTTCCTACGAGCAGTACTTC
j_gene: TRBJ1-5; v_gene: TRBV27; abundance: -; d_gene: -; CDR3aa: CASSLINNQPQHF; CDR3nt: TGTGCCAGCAGTTTAATCAACAATCAGCCCCAGCATTTT
j_gene: TRBJ2-7; v_gene: TRBV7-3; abundance: -; d_gene: TRBD1; CDR3aa: CASSPNGGGQGSSYEQYF; CDR3nt: TGTGCCAGCAGCCCAAATGGGGGAGGACAGGGGAGCTCCTACGAGCAGTACTTC
j_gene: TRBJ1-2; v_gene: TRBV5-1; abundance: -; d_gene: TRBD1; CDR3aa: CASSLGDRVRDGYTF; CDR3nt: TGCGCCAGCAGCTTGGGGGACAGGGTTAGGGATGGCTACACCTTC
j_gene: TRBJ2-5; v_gene: TRBV11-2; abundance: -; d_gene: -; CDR3aa: CASSFAGTLTAETQYF; CDR3nt: TGTGCCAGCAGCTTCGCAGGCACTTTAACCGCGGAGACCCAGTACTTC
j_gene: TRBJ1-1; v_gene: TRBV19; abundance: -; d_gene: -; CDR3aa: CASSMETEAFF; CDR3nt: TGTGCCAGTAGTATGGAGACTGAAGCTTTCTTT
j_gene: TRBJ2-3; v_gene: TRBV7-3; abundance: -; d_gene: TRBD2; CDR3aa: CASSLTGTSGSSTDTQYF; CDR3nt: TGTGCCAGCAGCTTAACCGGGACTAGCGGTAGCAGCACAGATACGCAGTATTTT
j_gene: TRBJ1-5; v_gene: TRBV2; abundance: -; d_gene: -; CDR3aa: CASTSGGNQPQHF; CDR3nt: TGTGCCAGCACCTCGGGGGGCAATCAGCCCCAGCATTTT
j_gene: TRBJ2-3; v_gene: TRBV5-1; abundance: -; d_gene: -; CDR3aa: CASSLGAPADTQYF; CDR3nt: TGCGCCAGCAGCTTGGGCGCCCCGGCAGATACGCAGTATTTT
j_gene: TRBJ2-7; v_gene: TRBV27; abundance: -; d_gene: TRBD2; CDR3aa: CASSFNGVAGVHEQYF; CDR3nt: TGTGCCAGCAGTTTTAACGGGGTAGCGGGAGTCCACGAGCAGTACTTC
j_gene: TRBJ1-4; v_gene: TRBV7-9; abundance: -; d_gene: -; CDR3aa: CASSLRSAGNEKLFF; CDR3nt: TGTGCCAGCAGCTTAAGGTCAGCCGGGAATGAAAAACTGTTTTTT
j_gene: TRBJ2-4; v_gene: TRBV7-9; abundance: -; d_gene: -; CDR3aa: CASSLLLAKNIQYF; CDR3nt: TGTGCCAGCAGCTTACTCCTAGCCAAAAACATTCAGTACTTC
j_gene: TRBJ2-7; v_gene: TRBV7-9; abundance: -; d_gene: -; CDR3aa: CASIQGASGAHYEQYF; CDR3nt: TGTGCCAGCATTCAGGGGGCTAGCGGGGCCCACTACGAGCAGTACTTC
j_gene: TRBJ2-3; v_gene: TRBV6-5; abundance: -; d_gene: TRBD2; CDR3aa: CASWDRLALDTQYF; CDR3nt: TGTGCCAGCTGGGATAGACTAGCATTGGATACGCAGTATTTT
j_gene: TRBJ1-1; v_gene: TRBV7-2; abundance: -; d_gene: -; CDR3aa: CASSSADSDEAFF; CDR3nt: TGTGCCAGCAGCTCAGCCGACAGCGATGAAGCTTTCTTT
j_gene: TRBJ2-3; v_gene: TRBV29-1; abundance: -; d_gene: TRBD1; CDR3aa: CSVRGQVGTDTQYF; CDR3nt: TGCAGCGTACGGGGACAGGTGGGGACAGATACGCAGTATTTT
j_gene: TRBJ2-3; v_gene: TRBV5-3; abundance: once; d_gene: TRBD1; CDR3aa: CARSPGQGADTQYF; CDR3nt: TGTGCCAGAAGCCCGGGACAGGGGGCAGATACGCAGTATTTT
j_gene: TRBJ1-1; v_gene: TRBV30; abundance: few; d_gene: -; CDR3aa: CAWERQSEAFF; CDR3nt: TGTGCCTGGGAAAGACAGTCAGAAGCTTTCTTT
j_gene: TRBJ2-2; v_gene: TRBV7-8; abundance: once; d_gene: -; CDR3aa: CASSHFAGTTGELFF; CDR3nt: TGTGCCAGCAGTCACTTTGCGGGGACGACCGGGGAGCTGTTTTTT
j_gene: TRBJ2-7; v_gene: TRBV27; abundance: -; d_gene: -; CDR3aa: CASSLSSQGSYEQYF; CDR3nt: TGTGCCAGCAGTTTATCCTCGCAGGGCTCCTACGAGCAGTACTTC
j_gene: TRBJ2-7; v_gene: TRBV27; abundance: -; d_gene: TRBD2; CDR3aa: CASSLFTGLGSYEQYF; CDR3nt: TGTGCCAGCAGTTTATTTACCGGACTAGGCTCCTACGAGCAGTACTTC
j_gene: TRBJ2-2; v_gene: TRBV5-1; abundance: -; d_gene: TRBD1; CDR3aa: CAIRQGAGGELFF; CDR3nt: TGCGCCATCCGACAGGGGGCTGGCGGGGAGCTGTTTTTT
j_gene: TRBJ2-7; v_gene: TRBV7-9; abundance: -; d_gene: TRBD2; CDR3aa: CSSSFYGSGGGYEQYF; CDR3nt: TGTTCCAGCAGCTTTTATGGTAGCGGGGGGGGGTACGAGCAGTACTTC
j_gene: TRBJ2-2; v_gene: TRBV29-1; abundance: -; d_gene: TRBD1; CDR3aa: CSVEGRRGPAGELFF; CDR3nt: TGCAGCGTTGAAGGTCGCAGGGGGCCAGCCGGGGAGCTGTTTTTT
j_gene: TRBJ2-5; v_gene: TRBV28; abundance: -; d_gene: TRBD2; CDR3aa: CASSSPLAVGETQYF; CDR3nt: TGTGCCAGCAGTTCTCCACTAGCGGTGGGGGAGACCCAGTACTTC
j_gene: TRBJ1-2; v_gene: TRBV5-1; abundance: -; d_gene: -; CDR3aa: CASSLGTGNYGYTF; CDR3nt: TGCGCCAGCAGCTTGGGAACAGGAAACTATGGCTACACCTTC
j_gene: TRBJ2-7; v_gene: TRBV5-1; abundance: -; d_gene: -; CDR3aa: CASSLRGGLYEQYF; CDR3nt: TGCGCCAGCAGCTTGAGGGGGGGACTCTACGAGCAGTACTTC
j_gene: TRBJ2-3; v_gene: TRBV5-4; abundance: -; d_gene: -; CDR3aa: CASGTGNLAGFTDTQYF; CDR3nt: TGTGCCAGTGGGACAGGGAACCTAGCGGGGTTCACAGATACGCAGTATTTT
j_gene: TRBJ2-4; v_gene: TRBV27; abundance: -; d_gene: -; CDR3aa: CASSLQGTKNIQYF; CDR3nt: TGTGCCAGCAGTTTACAGGGCACCAAAAACATTCAGTACTTC
j_gene: TRBJ2-7; v_gene: TRBV5-3; abundance: -; d_gene: TRBD1; CDR3aa: CARSQIQEDREVDEQYF; CDR3nt: TGTGCCAGAAGCCAGATCCAGGAGGACAGGGAGGTTGACGAGCAGTACTTC
j_gene: TRBJ2-5; v_gene: TRBV7-8; abundance: few; d_gene: -; CDR3aa: CASSPGSGVGETQYF; CDR3nt: TGTGCCAGCAGCCCCGGGTCTGGCGTTGGAGAGACCCAGTACTTC
j_gene: TRBJ1-2; v_gene: TRBV7-9; abundance: -; d_gene: -; CDR3aa: CASSLRAGYGYTF; CDR3nt: TGTGCCAGCAGCTTGAGGGCCGGCTATGGCTACACCTTC
j_gene: TRBJ1-3; v_gene: TRBV28; abundance: -; d_gene: -; CDR3aa: CASSQTGSGNTIYF; CDR3nt: TGTGCCAGCAGCCAAACAGGATCCGGAAACACCATATATTTT
j_gene: TRBJ2-5; v_gene: TRBV18; abundance: once; d_gene: -; CDR3aa: CASSPRSVGETQYF; CDR3nt: TGTGCCAGCTCACCGCGGTCCGTGGGAGAGACCCAGTACTTC
j_gene: TRBJ2-5; v_gene: TRBV5-1; abundance: -; d_gene: TRBD2; CDR3aa: CASSLGLAGYETQYF; CDR3nt: TGCGCCAGCAGCTTGGGGCTAGCGGGATACGAGACCCAGTACTTC
j_gene: TRBJ1-1; v_gene: TRBV25-1; abundance: -; d_gene: TRBD1; CDR3aa: CASSEGTGRMNTEAFF; CDR3nt: TGTGCCAGCAGTGAGGGGACAGGGAGAATGAACACTGAAGCTTTCTTT
j_gene: TRBJ1-5; v_gene: TRBV27; abundance: -; d_gene: -; CDR3aa: CASMLVADSNQPQHF; CDR3nt: TGTGCCAGCATGCTCGTGGCCGATAGCAATCAGCCCCAGCATTTT
j_gene: TRBJ1-2; v_gene: TRBV19; abundance: -; d_gene: -; CDR3aa: CASSIDRISYGYTF; CDR3nt: TGTGCCAGTAGTATTGACAGAATTAGCTATGGCTACACCTTC